This TCR beta chain originates from a study of CD8 T cells in ankylosing spondylitis. In regard to this clonotype: No antigen is known for it.

Via MiXCR, TCRdb re-called the 5' RACE reads, giving one row per CDR3 protein. This table holds under 850,000 distinct CDR3 sequences, roughly 19% found once. Study-level findings and limits: Ankylosing spondylitis blood appeared to carry a characteristic TCR beta motif of roughly 8 highly homologous variants. Some motif variants were previously reported in reactive arthritis synovial fluid and blood. Those disease-linked clones were CD8+; they were also relatively rare in peripheral blood.

The receptor's source is a male donor with ankylosing spondylitis. The source material was blood, either unsorted or a sorted T cell fraction (not recorded which).

In DNA, the CDR3 is TGTGCCAGCAGGGCTTTCTCTGGAAACACCATATATTTT. Its translation: CASRAFSGNTIYF. This rearrangement joins TRBV12-3 or TRBV12-4 to TRBJ1-3; no definite D call. The CDR3 sequence is 13 residues long. The ends were cut back, 6 bases at V and 0 bases at J, with 6 bases in the middle.